This passage covers 27 T cell receptor beta chains from one sample sequenced in a study of shared clonotypes between healthy human individuals. Produced via immunoSEQ multiplex PCR; TCRdb's table is partial and in-frame only. The table has about 300,000 clones, around 67% seen once. The material sequenced was memory CD4+ T cells sorted from blood. Subset of the sample: CD45RA-negative fraction. The source of these receptors is a young man in good health.

The gene calls are TRBV7-3 and TRBJ2-1, with D perhaps TRBD1 (6 bases). This CDR3 has 15 amino acids. Trimming left V 5 bases short and J 4 bases short, with 15 bases between. Germline V lookup: CDR1 SGHTA, CDR2 FQGTGA. The CDR3 here is CASSPNADSYNEQFF. CDR3 in DNA: TGTGCCAGCAGCCCCAATGCGGACAGTTACAATGAGCAGTTCTTC.

The chain combines TRBV5-1 with TRBJ1-5; 7 nucleotides align to TRBD1. The germline V gene has CDR1 SGHRS and CDR2 YFSETQ. This CDR3 spans 14 amino acids. V lost 4 bases and J lost 6; bases outside the gene matches: 7. CDR3 in DNA: TGCGCCAGCAGCGAGACGACAGGGACTCAGCCCCAGCATTTT. Amino acids: CASSETTGTQPQHF.

This clone was seen a handful of times. V gene TRBV28 combines with J gene TRBJ2-3; D might be TRBD1 (6 bases). V lost 3 bases and J 4 bases, leaving 14 bases between the germline ends. CDR1 and CDR2 (germline): MDHEN, SYDVKM. The CDR3 is 15 amino acids. CDR3 nucleotides: TGTGCCAGCAGTTTTAGGGGGAATTTGGCAGATACGCAGTATTTT. Protein: CASSFRGNLADTQYF.

The genes are TRBV6-5 and TRBJ2-7, with 7 bases matching TRBD2. The CDR3 is 16 amino acids. Germline V lookup: CDR1 MNHEY, CDR2 SVGAGI. J gave up 1 base and V 2 bases, and 8 bases lay outside the gene matches. CDR3 residues: CASSYVPLAPSYEQYF. CDR3 in DNA: TGTGCCAGCAGTTACGTCCCACTAGCGCCTTCCTACGAGCAGTACTTC.

The chain employs TRBV6-6 and TRBJ2-3; D unclear. The CDR3 consists of 13 residues. Germline V lookup: CDR1 MNHNY, CDR2 SVGAGI (reference sequence). V was pared by 7 bases and J by 1 base, with 9 bases between. The CDR3: CASTNPRTDTQYF. The DNA of the CDR3 is TGTGCCAGCACCAACCCGCGCACAGATACGCAGTATTTT.

Turning to this clone: Other DNA sequences in the same sample also yield this CDR3. V and J are TRBV10-1 and TRBJ2-1; 8 nucleotides agree with TRBD1. Germline values: CDR1 WNHNN, CDR2 SYGVQD (reference sequence). J was trimmed by 9 bases and V by 4 bases; bases with no gene match: 5. The CDR3 has 13 amino acids. The CDR3, as DNA: TGCGCCAGCAGTGGGGACAGGTTGGGTGAGCAGTTCTTC. Amino acid sequence: CASSGDRLGEQFF.

The chain employs TRBV7-9 and TRBJ1-2; the D gene is possibly TRBD1 (5 bases). V was shortened by 2 bases and J by 4 bases, with 8 bases between the two germline ends. The germline CDR1 and CDR2 sequences are SEHNR and FQNEAQ (reference sequence). The CDR3 contains 13 residues. CDR3: CASSLNQGYGYTF. CDR3 nucleotide sequence: TGTGCCAGCAGCTTAAACCAGGGCTATGGCTACACCTTC.

The chain is built from TRBV29-1 and TRBJ1-5, with D possibly TRBD1 on 5 matching bases. The CDR3 runs 13 residues. V lost 4 bases and J 2 bases, leaving 9 bases between the germline ends. Germline CDR1 reads SQVTM; CDR2 reads ANQGSEA. The CDR3 protein is CSVGGGGNQPQHF. CDR3 DNA sequence: TGCAGCGTTGGTGGGGGGGGCAATCAGCCCCAGCATTTT.

In its sample, this clone was seen once. The chain has TRBV5-1 and TRBJ2-1, with D maybe TRBD1 (5 bases). This CDR3 comprises 16 residues. In germline, CDR1 is SGHRS, CDR2 YFSETQ. Trimming cost V 0 bases and J 7 bases, with 17 bases left between them. The CDR3 DNA reads as TGCGCCAGCAGCTTGGCCGAATCGACAGACCTTAATGAGCAGTTCTTC. Encoded protein: CASSLAESTDLNEQFF.

This clone was counted a single time. The rearrangement joins TRBV9 to TRBJ2-3; D gene ambiguous. Between the trimmed V and J ends, which lost 4 bases and 6 bases, there was a span of 12 bases. CDR3 length equals 13 residues. Looked up from germline, CDR1 is SGDLS and CDR2 is YYNGEE. CDR3 sequence (DNA): TGTGCCAGCAGCCGACCTGATGCGGATACGCAGTATTTT. Translating it yields CASSRPDADTQYF.

This rearrangement joins TRBV30 to TRBJ2-7, with 7 bases matching TRBD1. The CDR3 contains 12 residues. The J segment lost 5 bases and the V segment lost 6 bases, leaving 7 bases of the junction unmatched. In germline, CDR1 is GTSNPN, CDR2 SVGIG (reference sequence). CDR3 protein: CACRQGTDEQYF. In DNA, the CDR3 is TGTGCCTGTCGACAGGGAACCGACGAGCAGTACTTC.

A word on this clone: Other DNA sequences in this specimen translate into the identical CDR3. DNA for the CDR3: TGTGCCAGCAGCCCGGACAGGGGAACAGATACGCAGTATTTT. This sequence encodes CASSPDRGTDTQYF. The V call is TRBV7-9, the J call TRBJ2-3, with 9 bases lining up with TRBD1. The CDR3 is 14 amino acids. CDR1 and CDR2 (germline): SEHNR, FQNEAQ (reference sequence). With V trimmed by 5 bases and J by 3 bases, 3 bases remained unmatched.

V gene TRBV29-1 combines with J gene TRBJ2-7; 7 bases map to TRBD1. The ends lost 6 bases at V and 5 bases at J; junction bases unmatched: 7. The germline gives CDR1 SQVTM, CDR2 ANQGSEA. CDR3 length: 12 residues. CDR3 sequence reads: CSVHDRAHEQYF. The DNA for the CDR3 is TGCAGCGTGCATGACAGGGCCCACGAGCAGTACTTC.

The rearrangement uses TRBV10-3 and TRBJ2-7, with 10 bases fitting TRBD2. Germline lookup yields CDR1 ENHRY and CDR2 SYGVKD. This CDR3 spans 14 amino acids. The V segment lost 2 bases and the J segment 5 bases; nucleotides outside the gene matches: 3. CDR3 amino acids: CAISEASGSHEQYF. The CDR3 nucleotides read TGTGCCATCAGTGAGGCTAGCGGGAGCCACGAGCAGTACTTC.

This clone was counted ten times or more. The V call is TRBV6-5, the J call TRBJ1-2; a possible D gene is TRBD1 (5 bases). Germline lookup yields CDR1 MNHEY and CDR2 SVGAGI. The germline V and J ends were trimmed by 2 bases and 6 bases, with 19 bases remaining between them. The CDR3 is made up of 16 amino acids. CDR3 coding DNA: TGTGCCAGCAGTTACGGGACCCAGGGTGGGAACAATGGCTACACCTTC. Its protein is CASSYGTQGGNNGYTF.

The V and J genes are TRBV7-9 and TRBJ2-3; possibly TRBD2 for D (7 bases). The V gene lost 5 bases and the J gene lost 6 bases, with 18 bases spanning the gap. This CDR3 region has 15 residues. Germline V gene sequence: CDR1 SEHNR, CDR2 FQNEAQ (reference sequence). The DNA of the CDR3 is TGTGCCAGCAGCCCTGCTCGGGGGGCAGCGGATACGCAGTATTTT. Translating gives CASSPARGAADTQYF.

This rearrangement joins TRBV4-1 to TRBJ2-1, with D perhaps given as TRBD1 or TRBD2 (5 bases each). Germline CDR1 is MGHRA and CDR2 is YSYEKL. This CDR3 contains 14 residues. Trimming took off 3 bases at V and 8 bases at J, with 14 bases between the two ends. The CDR3 nucleotides read TGCGCCAGCAGCCAGGGGCTAGCAACCCATGAGCAGTTCTTC. Amino acid sequence: CASSQGLATHEQFF.

This rearrangement joins TRBV6-6 to TRBJ1-1, with unresolved D. The ends were cut back, 2 bases at V and 5 bases at J, with 9 bases in the middle. In germline, CDR1 is MNHNY, CDR2 SVGAGI (reference sequence). CDR3 length equals 13 residues. The CDR3 coding sequence is TGTGCCAGCAGTTACGCTAGCGAGACTGAAGCTTTCTTT. This sequence encodes CASSYASETEAFF.

Ten or more counts support this clone. This chain uses TRBV10-3 with TRBJ2-1; a possible D gene is TRBD2 (5 bases). CDR3 size: 14 residues. V lost 3 bases and J lost 0, with 6 bases in between. From germline, CDR1 is ENHRY and CDR2 SYGVKD. CDR3 DNA: TGTGCCATCAGTGACGAGGGCTCCTACAATGAGCAGTTCTTC. Its protein is CAISDEGSYNEQFF.

This clone was detected once. The chain recombines TRBV5-1 with TRBJ1-1; 8 positions agree with TRBD1. CDR3 length: 14 amino acids. Trimming took 5 bases from V and 6 from J; bases not matched to a gene: 9. Germline CDR1 SGHRS, CDR2 YFSETQ. CDR3 sequence: CASSEDRVRAEAFF. CDR3 nucleotide sequence: TGCGCCAGCAGTGAGGACAGGGTTAGGGCTGAAGCTTTCTTT.

The chain joins TRBV28 to TRBJ1-1; D unresolved. Trimming removed 3 bases from V and 1 base from J, with 6 bases in between. This CDR3 has 13 amino acids. Germline V gene lookup returns CDR1 MDHEN and CDR2 SYDVKM. CDR3 amino acids: CASSFGGNTEAFF. CDR3 coding DNA: TGTGCCAGCAGTTTCGGAGGGAACACTGAAGCTTTCTTT.

The chain combines TRBV28 with TRBJ2-7, with 10 bases lining up with TRBD2. Germline V gene sequence: CDR1 MDHEN, CDR2 SYDVKM. The V and J ends lost 3 bases and 6 bases, in that order; junction bases with no gene match: 5. The CDR3 sequence is 14 residues long. The CDR3: CASSLLAGGSEQYF. The CDR3 DNA is TGTGCCAGCAGTTTGTTAGCGGGAGGAAGCGAGCAGTACTTC.

The chain carries TRBV5-5 and TRBJ1-2; 11 bases map to TRBD1. Trimming at V came to 4 bases and at J to 5 bases, leaving 4 bases not matched to a gene. The CDR3 runs to 14 residues. Germline CDR1 and CDR2: SGHKS and YYEKEE (reference sequence). DNA of the CDR3: TGTGCCAGCAGCAGGACAGGGGGCCGGTATGGCTACACCTTC. Its translation is CASSRTGGRYGYTF.

This chain joins TRBV7-2 and TRBJ1-2; D is ambiguous. Trimming removed 0 bases at V and 4 bases at J, with 12 bases between. CDR1 is SGHTA, CDR2 FQGNSA, per germline. This CDR3 comprises 15 residues. This chain's CDR3 is CASSLAVGSPYGYTF. The CDR3 DNA follows: TGTGCCAGCAGCTTAGCAGTTGGCAGCCCCTATGGCTACACCTTC. The whole variable domain, filled in from reference TRBV7-2 and TRBJ1-2, reads GAGVSQSPSNKVTEKGKDVELRCDPISGHTALYWYRQSLGQGLEFLIYFQGNSAPDKSGLPSDRFSAERTGGSVSTLTIQRTQQEDSAVYLCASSLAVGSPYGYTFGSGTRLTVV.

The chain recombines TRBV6-5 with TRBJ2-7; maybe TRBD2 (6 bases). V lost 6 bases, J lost 3 bases, and 18 bases lay in between. The CDR3 is 15 amino acids. The germline gives CDR1 MNHEY, CDR2 SVGAGI. The DNA of the CDR3 is TGTGCCAGCAGCGGAGGGCCTACCTCCTACTACGAGCAGTACTTC. This translates into CASSGGPTSYYEQYF.

CDR3 region: CASSLAGGNTIYF. For the CDR3, the DNA is TGTGCCAGCAGCTTGGCGGGGGGAAACACCATATATTTT. V usage is TRBV7-9 and J usage is TRBJ1-3; D call uncertain. Trimming cost V 3 bases and J 4 bases, with 7 bases left between them. The CDR3 is 13 residues long. Looked up from germline, CDR1 is SEHNR and CDR2 is FQNEAQ (reference sequence).

This clone was seen once. The chain carries TRBV29-1 and TRBJ2-2; D is unclear. The CDR3 contains 14 residues. V dropped 6 bases and J dropped 0 bases, with 11 bases sitting between them. Germline values: CDR1 SQVTM, CDR2 ANQGSEA. The CDR3 loop is CSVGRHSNTGELFF. DNA for the CDR3: TGCAGCGTCGGCCGGCACTCGAACACCGGGGAGCTGTTTTTT.